The 28 T cell receptor beta chains in this list originate from one sample, sequenced in a study of neurological immune-mediated disorders. One entry per CDR3 protein results from TCRdb running MiXCR on the 5' RACE reads. The table lists roughly 100,000 distinct CDR3 sequences, 11% of them singletons. Time point indicated: longitudinal time-point 3. Sequencing was carried out using PBMCs. The receptors were gathered from a female donor with HTLV-1-associated myelopathy (HAM/TSP).

This clonotype was picked up a small number of times. This sequence joins TRBV18 and TRBJ2-2; 7 bases align to TRBD1. The germline V gene has CDR1 KGHSH and CDR2 LQKENI. V trimming: 3 bases; J trimming: 3 bases; junction bases outside the gene matches: 4. The CDR3 is 15 amino acids. CDR3 residues: CASSPWDSYTGELFF. In nucleotides, the CDR3 is TGTGCCAGCTCACCTTGGGACAGCTACACCGGGGAGCTGTTTTTT.

This clonotype occurred many times. The CDR3, as DNA: TGTGCCACCAGCAGAGATAATTCACCCCTCCACTTT. Its protein product is CATSRDNSPLHF. V gene TRBV15 combines with J gene TRBJ1-6, with no clear D. Germline CDR1 LNHNV, CDR2 YYDKDF (reference sequence). With 0 bases removed from V and 6 bases from J, the gap between germline ends came to 0 bases. The CDR3 extends over 12 amino acids. Combining the CDR3 with reference TRBV15 and TRBJ1-6 gives the whole variable domain DAMVIQNPRYQVTQFGKPVTLSCSQTLNHNVMYWYQQKSSQAPKLLFHYYDKDFNNEADTPDNFQSRRPNTSFCFLDIRSPGLGDTAMYLCATSRDNSPLHFGNGTRLTVT.

This clonotype has a count of ten or more. The rearrangement links TRBV5-6 to TRBJ2-1; D gene unclear. The CDR3 has 16 residues. The V and J ends lost 2 bases and 5 bases respectively, with 17 bases between them. Looked up from germline, CDR1 is SGHDT and CDR2 is YYEEEE. CDR3 protein: CASSFWCPRLHNEQFF. The CDR3 DNA sequence: TGTGCCAGCAGCTTTTGGTGTCCTCGGCTTCACAATGAGCAGTTCTTC.

In its sample, this clonotype was seen many times. The chain recombines TRBV12-3 or TRBV12-4 with TRBJ2-7; D possibly uses TRBD1 or TRBD2 (6 bases each). Trimming took off 5 bases at V and 3 bases at J, with 17 bases between the two ends. The CDR3 totals 15 residues. CDR3 sequence (DNA): TGTGCCAGCAGTAGCCCGGGGGCGCGTATCTACGAGCAGTACTTC. Amino acid sequence: CASSSPGARIYEQYF.

In its sample, this clonotype was seen a few times. The V gene is TRBV5-1, the J gene TRBJ2-7, with D unresolved. The V end was cut by 3 bases, the J end by 3 bases, with 10 bases between. CDR3 length equals 13 residues. Germline CDR1 reads SGHRS; CDR2 reads YFSETQ. The CDR3 spells CASSYGYGYEQYF. The CDR3 DNA sequence: TGCGCCAGCAGCTACGGGTATGGCTACGAGCAGTACTTC. The full variable domain, its missing parts supplied by reference TRBV5-1 and TRBJ2-7, is KAGVTQTPRYLIKTRGQQVTLSCSPISGHRSVSWYQQTPGQGLQFLFEYFSETQRNKGNFPGRFSGRQFSNSRSEMNVSTLELGDSALYLCASSYGYGYEQYFGPGTRLTVT.

Regarding this clonotype: A read error may be the cause here, since a much bigger clone is one base away. This sequence joins TRBV30 and TRBJ2-7; no definite D call. The CDR3 is 12 residues long. Between the trimmed V and J ends, which lost 2 bases and 5 bases, there was a span of 10 bases. CDR1 and CDR2 from the germline V gene are GTSNPN and SVGIG (reference sequence). The CDR3 spells CAWSTTRNEQYF. CDR3 nucleotide sequence: TGTGCCTGGAGTACGACAAGGAACGAGCAGTACTTC.

This clonotype appeared many times. The chain recombines TRBV5-5 with TRBJ1-5; D is unclear. The CDR3 sequence is 14 residues long. V was cut by 4 bases and J by 2 bases, with 10 bases left in between. Germline V gene data show CDR1 as SGHKS and CDR2 as YYEKEE (reference sequence). The DNA of the CDR3 is TGTGCCAGCAGCACGACACGCGGCAATCAGCCCCAGCATTTT. Protein: CASSTTRGNQPQHF.

This clonotype was detected many times. The chain uses TRBV6-6 and TRBJ2-5; D unclear. Trimming shortened V by 7 bases and J by 9 bases, and 18 bases separated the two germline ends. This CDR3 contains 13 residues. The germline gives CDR1 MNHNY, CDR2 SVGAGI (reference sequence). CDR3 region: CASMTRTAPAQYF. In DNA form, the CDR3 reads TGTGCCAGCATGACCCGGACGGCCCCGGCCCAGTACTTC.

This clonotype showed up many times. The rearrangement links TRBV28 to TRBJ2-4; D unresolved. Trimming cost V 7 bases and J 4 bases, with 14 bases left between them. Germline V gives CDR1 MDHEN, CDR2 SYDVKM. This CDR3 has 14 amino acids. The CDR3 here is CASNSGLVKNIQYF. The CDR3 DNA follows: TGTGCCAGCAACAGTGGTCTGGTTAAAAACATTCAGTACTTC.

This sequence joins TRBV2 and TRBJ2-1; 8 bases are shared with TRBD1. Germline V gene lookup returns CDR1 SNHLY and CDR2 FYNNEI. This CDR3 spans 14 amino acids. The ends lost 6 bases at V and 5 bases at J; junction bases unmatched: 6. CDR3 coding DNA: TGTGCCAGCAGATACAGGGGGGAAAACAATGAGCAGTTCTTC. It is translated as CASRYRGENNEQFF.

This clonotype was observed at least ten times. The J gene is TRBJ1-2, the V gene TRBV2; 9 bases are shared with TRBD1. The germline V gene has CDR1 SNHLY and CDR2 FYNNEI. With 2 bases clipped from V and 4 bases from J, the junction kept 5 bases outside the gene matches. The CDR3 length is 15 residues. The CDR3 nucleotides read TGTGCCAGCAGTGAATGGGGGACAGGGTCCTATGGCTACACCTTC. Protein: CASSEWGTGSYGYTF. The full variable domain, with the rest looked up from reference TRBV2 and TRBJ1-2, is EPEVTQTPSHQVTQMGQEVILRCVPISNHLYFYWYRQILGQKVEFLVSFYNNEISEKSEIFDDQFSVERPDGSNFTLKIRSTKLEDSAMYFCASSEWGTGSYGYTFGSGTRLTVV.

Worth noting for this clonotype: This clone may be a read error of a much larger clone one base away. The chain links TRBV20-1 to TRBJ2-7; D might be TRBD1 (6 bases). Germline CDR1 and CDR2: DFQATT and SNEGSKA (reference sequence). The germline V and J ends were trimmed by 1 base and 7 bases, with 14 bases remaining between them. There are 13 residues in the CDR3. The CDR3 protein is CSARALGQSEQYF. Here the CDR3 DNA reads TGCAGTGCTAGAGCCTTAGGACAGTCGGAGCAGTACTTC.

In this sample, this clonotype turned up many times. The chain links TRBV20-1 to TRBJ1-1; TRBD1 is a possible D gene (5 bases). Germline CDR1 DFQATT, CDR2 SNEGSKA (reference sequence). V gave up 1 base and J gave up 4 bases, with 10 bases separating them. There are 13 residues in the CDR3. The CDR3 nucleotides read TGCAGTGCTAGAGTGGTGGGGGGCACTGAAGCTTTCTTT. This codes for CSARVVGGTEAFF.

This clonotype appeared many times. The chain couples TRBV15 to TRBJ2-6, with 9 bases fitting TRBD1. The trim removed 5 bases at V and 2 bases at J, leaving 7 bases unmatched. This CDR3 region has 17 residues. CDR1 and CDR2 (germline): LNHNV, YYDKDF (reference sequence). The CDR3 DNA sequence: TGTGCCACCAGCGGAACAGGGGGCAGGGCTGGGGCCAACGTCCTGACTTTC. Translating gives CATSGTGGRAGANVLTF.

This clonotype was observed many times. The chain is built from TRBV5-1 and TRBJ1-6, with a possible D match to TRBD1 (6 bases). This CDR3 spans 14 amino acids. Trimming stripped 5 bases from V and 9 bases from J, with 15 bases between. Germline loops: CDR1 SGHRS, CDR2 YFSETQ. The CDR3 loop is CASSSEWGPSPLHF. CDR3 coding DNA: TGCGCCAGCAGTTCTGAGTGGGGGCCTTCACCCCTCCACTTT. Drawing the rest from reference TRBV5-1 and TRBJ1-6, the complete variable domain is KAGVTQTPRYLIKTRGQQVTLSCSPISGHRSVSWYQQTPGQGLQFLFEYFSETQRNKGNFPGRFSGRQFSNSRSEMNVSTLELGDSALYLCASSSEWGPSPLHFGNGTRLTVT.

This clonotype was observed once. Since a much larger clone is just one base distant, this may be a read error. V gene TRBV15 combines with J gene TRBJ2-1; weak D call: TRBD1 (6 bases). Germline lookup yields CDR1 LNHNV and CDR2 YYDKDF (reference sequence). The CDR3 contains 12 residues. For the CDR3, the DNA is TGTGCCACCAGCACCAGGGGAAATGATCAGTTCTTC. This encodes CATSTRGNDQFF.

This clonotype was detected many times. V gene TRBV7-3 combines with J gene TRBJ2-1; 8 bases line up with TRBD2. The CDR3 extends over 16 amino acids. The germline CDR1 and CDR2 sequences are SGHTA and FQGTGA. Germline trimming cut 1 base from V and 0 bases from J; bases unmatched to any gene: 2. CDR3 amino acids: CASSLIAGSSYNEQFF. The CDR3 DNA reads as TGTGCCAGCAGCTTAATAGCGGGGAGCTCCTACAATGAGCAGTTCTTC.

The sample holds many counts of this clonotype. This chain joins TRBV5-1 and TRBJ2-7; 7 bases match TRBD1. This CDR3 spans 15 amino acids. Per the germline V gene, CDR1 is SGHRS and CDR2 is YFSETQ. Germline trimming cut 0 bases from V and 5 bases from J; bases unmatched to any gene: 8. Written as DNA, the CDR3 is TGCGCCAGCAGCTTGGCCGGTACAGGGGCCCACGAGCAGTACTTC. The encoded protein is CASSLAGTGAHEQYF.

This clonotype was recorded a few times. This CDR3 is CASSPTGTTGGPQYF. The DNA for the CDR3 is TGTGCCAGCAGTCCGACCGGGACCACCGGAGGGCCGCAGTATTTT. This chain uses TRBV28 with TRBJ2-3; weak D call: TRBD2 (6 bases). CDR1 MDHEN and CDR2 SYDVKM come from the germline V gene. V was cut by 5 bases and J by 10 bases, with 22 bases left in between. The CDR3 consists of 15 residues.

The rearrangement joins TRBV29-1 to TRBJ2-3, with TRBD1 matching 7 bases. V was clipped by 6 bases and J by 1 base; unmatched bases: 7. Germline V gene lookup returns CDR1 SQVTM and CDR2 ANQGSEA. The length of the CDR3 is 14 residues. The DNA of the CDR3 is TGCAGCGTCAGGGGCACAGGGGGCACAGATACGCAGTATTTT. Protein product: CSVRGTGGTDTQYF.

This clonotype was found a few times. This rearrangement joins TRBV9 to TRBJ2-3; D call uncertain. The CDR3 runs to 11 residues. The V end was cut by 2 bases, the J end by 6 bases, with 4 bases between. From germline, CDR1 is SGDLS and CDR2 YYNGEE. In nucleotides, the CDR3 is TGTGCCAGCAGCGTGAAGGATACGCAGTATTTT. Amino acid sequence: CASSVKDTQYF.

This clonotype was counted at least ten times. The rearrangement uses TRBV4-1 and TRBJ2-7, with D tentatively TRBD2 (6 bases). The CDR3 runs 16 residues. V shed 0 bases and J shed 5 bases, with 17 bases lying between them. The germline CDR1 and CDR2 sequences are MGHRA and YSYEKL. CDR3 nucleotide sequence: TGCGCCAGCAGCCAAGATCCCACGGCGGGATGGGACGAGCAGTACTTC. Its translation: CASSQDPTAGWDEQYF.

At least ten counts were recorded for this clonotype. The chain recombines TRBV6-6 with TRBJ2-1; D possibly corresponds to TRBD1 (6 bases). CDR1 and CDR2 (germline): MNHNY, SVGAGI (reference sequence). With 7 bases removed from V and 9 bases from J, the gap between germline ends came to 19 bases. This CDR3 is 14 amino acids long. The CDR3 region has the DNA TGTGCCAGCAAGAATGATGGGGGCGTTGGTGAGCAGTTCTTC. This gives the protein CASKNDGGVGEQFF.

Ten or more counts support this clonotype. The rearrangement uses TRBV5-1 and TRBJ2-7; D not certain. V lost 0 bases and J lost 0, with 13 bases in between. CDR1 SGHRS and CDR2 YFSETQ come from the germline V gene. This CDR3 has 16 amino acids. DNA for the CDR3: TGCGCCAGCAGCTTGGCGGTCGTAGGGATCTCCTACGAGCAGTACTTC. Translated, it gives CASSLAVVGISYEQYF.

This clonotype was observed at least ten times. No DNA is shown, since the ends of the CDR3 on it are uncertain; the CDR3 is the one TCRdb lists. Here the CDR3 reads CASSFGQGGVLTF. The chain links TRBV5-1 to TRBJ2-6. Germline loops: CDR1 SGHRS, CDR2 YFSETQ. With termini counted, the CDR3 has 13 amino acids.

This clonotype occurred many times. DNA of the CDR3: TGCGCCAGCAGCTGGACAGGGAGCCGGGTTGGAGAGACCCAGTACTTC. Translation gives CASSWTGSRVGETQYF. The chain carries TRBV5-1 and TRBJ2-5, with 8 bases fitting TRBD1. This CDR3 is built from 16 residues. V was pared by 3 bases and J by 4 bases, with 11 bases of the junction left unmatched. Looked up from germline, CDR1 is SGHRS and CDR2 is YFSETQ.

This clonotype has at least ten counts. The CDR3 coding sequence is TGTGCCAGCAGCTTGGGGACAGGGCTGAACACTGAAGCTTTCTTT. This gives the protein CASSLGTGLNTEAFF. The chain joins TRBV5-5 to TRBJ1-1; TRBD1 aligns across 8 bases. V trimming: 0 bases; J trimming: 0 bases; junction bases outside the gene matches: 1. The germline gives CDR1 SGHKS, CDR2 YYEKEE (reference sequence). There are 15 residues in the CDR3.

This clonotype was detected many times. The V gene is TRBV7-9, the J gene TRBJ2-1; no firm D call. Trimming pared 6 bases from V and 4 bases from J, leaving 7 bases between. The CDR3 spans 12 residues. In germline, CDR1 is SEHNR, CDR2 FQNEAQ (reference sequence). CDR3 nucleotides: TGTGCCAGCAGGCCGGAGTACAATGAGCAGTTCTTC. Encoded protein: CASRPEYNEQFF.